Listed here is a single TCR beta chain. The target antigen is unknown. Germline V lookup: CDR1 KGHSH, CDR2 LQKENI. The CDR3 length is 12 residues. The V and J ends lost 3 bases and 11 bases, in that order; junction bases with no gene match: 4. The data were taken from a study of shared clonotypes between healthy human individuals. Background on the study: Sampling drew on donors who were a couple of women and three men aged 18 to 49.

Libraries were prepared by immunoSEQ multiplex PCR; TCRdb keeps only in-frame clonotypes and omits some of them. The sample holds 2,500,000 or so clones; approximately 93% are singletons and the top ten take approximately 0.36%. Study-level results: Donor clonotype sharing was expected to depend on sequencing depth.

This rearrangement joins TRBV18 to TRBJ1-1; 9 positions agree with TRBD1. The sequencing sample was made of naive CD4+ T cells from PBMCs. The subset is: CD45RA+ positively selected. The receptor was derived from a man younger than 35 in good health. Some clones in this sample may be carry-over from other donors' samples. CDR3 sequence reads: CASSPGQGLAFF. The DNA for the CDR3 is TGTGCCAGCTCACCGGGACAGGGTTTGGCTTTCTTT.